This is a list of T cell receptor beta chains from one sample in a study of blood T cell repertoires in COVID-19. TCRdb's copy holds only in-frame clones and misses some; the assay was immunoSEQ multiplex PCR. The sample has some 220,000 clones, approximately 84% seen once. The sample was peripheral blood. These receptor sequences come from a woman aged 55 to 70 with acute or convalescent COVID-19. The CDR3 runs from the conserved cysteine through the conserved F or W. Each record gives: clone size, V gene, D gene, J gene, CDR3 protein, CDR3 DNA. The D gene is left open where the match is weak. A clone size is listed for some rows: how often the clone was seen (once, few, many), or a class if it is expanded.

>.|TRBV21-1|.|TRBJ2-4
CASRTTTCEPAPAKNIQYF
TGTGCCAGCAGAACCACGACTTGCGAGCCAGCACCAGCCAAAAACATTCAGTACTTC
>.|TRBV5-8|TRBD1|TRBJ1-5
CASSFLSGGLSNQPQHF
TGTGCCAGCAGCTTTCTGTCAGGGGGATTGAGCAATCAGCCCCAGCATTTT
>once|TRBV6-6|TRBD1|TRBJ1-1
CASSYSTGGRNTEAFF
TGTGCCAGCAGTTACTCAACAGGGGGAAGGAACACTGAAGCTTTCTTT
>.|TRBV4-1|TRBD2|TRBJ2-1
CASSRLAGGLEAYNEQFF
TGCGCCAGCAGCCGACTAGCGGGGGGGCTTGAAGCCTACAATGAGCAGTTCTTC
>.|TRBV11-2|.|TRBJ2-1
CASSVTPGHGNNEQFF
TGTGCCAGCAGCGTTACCCCCGGACACGGCAATAATGAGCAGTTCTTC
>.|TRBV2|TRBD1|TRBJ1-5
CASGGTGLSNQPQHF
TGTGCCAGCGGGGGGACAGGACTTAGCAATCAGCCCCAGCATTTT
>.|TRBV4-1|TRBD1|TRBJ1-1
CASSPRGDRAMNTEAFF
TGCGCCAGCAGCCCCCGTGGGGACAGAGCCATGAACACTGAAGCTTTCTTT
>.|TRBV27|.|TRBJ1-1
CASSIAGNTEAFF
TGTGCCAGCAGTATTGCCGGGAACACTGAAGCTTTCTTT
>.|TRBV12-5|TRBD1|TRBJ2-2
CASGQDRGPVFF
TGTGCTAGTGGTCAGGACAGGGGGCCGGTGTTTTTT
>.|TRBV30|.|TRBJ2-5
CAWSRSGETQYF
TGTGCCTGGAGTAGGTCGGGAGAGACCCAGTACTTC
>.|TRBV3-1/TRBV3-2|TRBD1|TRBJ1-1
CASSQDHPRQGSFF
TGTGCCAGCAGCCAAGATCATCCGAGACAGGGTTCTTTCTTT
>.|TRBV4-1|TRBD1|TRBJ1-2
CASSQGNRGVGGYTF
TGCGCCAGCAGCCAAGGCAACAGGGGAGTAGGTGGCTACACCTTC
>.|TRBV18|.|TRBJ1-1
CASSRQSNTEAFF
TGTGCCAGCTCACGACAGTCGAACACTGAAGCTTTCTTT
>.|TRBV16|TRBD2|TRBJ2-2
CARNQAGGPTGELFF
TGTGCCAGAAACCAAGCGGGGGGGCCAACCGGGGAGCTGTTTTTT
>once|TRBV6-4|TRBD1|TRBJ1-4
CASSAPGQGAPNEKLFF
TGTGCCAGCAGTGCGCCGGGACAGGGGGCCCCTAATGAAAAACTGTTTTTT
>.|TRBV13|TRBD2|TRBJ2-1
CASSTRLAGGMEEQFF
TGTGCCAGCAGCACCCGACTAGCGGGGGGTATGGAGGAGCAGTTCTTC
>.|TRBV4-2|.|TRBJ2-1
CASSRQDISSYNEQFF
TGTGCCAGCAGCCGTCAGGATATTAGCTCCTACAATGAGCAGTTCTTC
>.|TRBV9|TRBD1|TRBJ1-1
CASSARQGATEAFF
TGTGCCAGCAGCGCGAGACAGGGCGCCACTGAAGCTTTCTTT
>.|TRBV6-6|.|TRBJ1-1
CASTAGQNTEAFF
TGTGCCAGCACCGCCGGACAGAACACTGAAGCTTTCTTT
>.|TRBV10-3|TRBD2|TRBJ2-7
CAIKKERGGIYEQYF
TGTGCCATCAAAAAAGAGCGGGGCGGGATTTACGAGCAGTACTTC
>.|TRBV9|.|TRBJ2-7
CAMIDGTRGPYEQYF
TGTGCCATGATAGACGGGACTCGGGGCCCCTACGAGCAGTACTTC
>.|TRBV6-2/TRBV6-3|.|TRBJ1-1
CASSYTRVAEAFF
TGTGCCAGCAGTTACACGAGGGTAGCTGAAGCTTTCTTT
>.|TRBV2|TRBD1|TRBJ2-3
CASSADRWTQYF
TGTGCCAGCAGTGCGGACAGGTGGACGCAGTATTTT
>.|TRBV30|.|TRBJ1-6
CAWTLLGDNSPLHF
TGTGCCTGGACTTTACTCGGGGATAATTCACCCCTCCACTTT
>.|TRBV9|TRBD1|TRBJ1-1
CASSVVQGANTEAFF
TGTGCCAGCAGCGTAGTTCAGGGGGCGAACACTGAAGCTTTCTTT
>.|TRBV5-6|TRBD1|TRBJ1-2
CASSLRQGDGYTF
TGTGCCAGCAGCTTGAGACAGGGAGATGGCTACACCTTC
>.|TRBV4-3|.|TRBJ1-2
CASSQERGLGGYTF
TGCGCCAGCAGCCAAGAGCGGGGATTGGGTGGCTACACCTTC
>.|TRBV15|.|TRBJ2-7
CATSKGGYYEQYF
TGTGCCACCAGCAAAGGAGGGTACTACGAGCAGTACTTC
>.|TRBV7-3|.|TRBJ1-1
CASSLFAGEGTEAFF
TGTGCCAGCAGCTTATTTGCCGGGGAGGGCACTGAAGCTTTCTTT
>.|TRBV27|.|TRBJ2-7
CASSTGEAYEQYF
TGTGCCAGCAGTACCGGGGAGGCTTACGAGCAGTACTTC
>.|TRBV28|.|TRBJ1-1
CASRQDTEAFF
TGTGCCAGCAGACAGGACACCGAAGCTTTCTTT
>once|TRBV5-4|TRBD1|TRBJ2-5
CASSLQGKGETQYF
TGTGCCAGCAGCTTACAGGGGAAGGGAGAGACCCAGTACTTC
>.|TRBV6-1|.|TRBJ2-7
CASSEYRGAPYEQYF
TGTGCCAGCAGTGAGTACCGGGGGGCCCCCTACGAGCAGTACTTC
>.|TRBV5-6|.|TRBJ2-7
CASSLTASYEQYF
TGTGCCAGCAGCCTGACAGCCTCCTACGAGCAGTACTTC
>.|TRBV5-1|TRBD2|TRBJ2-7
CASSGRIGGSSYEQYF
TGCGCCAGCAGCGGACGAATCGGGGGGTCCTCCTACGAGCAGTACTTC